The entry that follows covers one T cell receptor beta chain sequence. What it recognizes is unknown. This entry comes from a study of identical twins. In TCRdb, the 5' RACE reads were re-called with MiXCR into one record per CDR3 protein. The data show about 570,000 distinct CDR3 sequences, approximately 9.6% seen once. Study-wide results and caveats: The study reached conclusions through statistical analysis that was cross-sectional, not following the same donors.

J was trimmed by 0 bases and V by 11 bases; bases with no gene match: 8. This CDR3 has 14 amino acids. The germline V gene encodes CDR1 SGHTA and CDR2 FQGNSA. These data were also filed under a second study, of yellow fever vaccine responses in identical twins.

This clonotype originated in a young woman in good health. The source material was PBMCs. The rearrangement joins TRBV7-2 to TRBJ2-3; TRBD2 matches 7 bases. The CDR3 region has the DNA TGTGCCTCGCGGCGGGAGATCAGCACAGATACGCAGTATTTT. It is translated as CASRREISTDTQYF. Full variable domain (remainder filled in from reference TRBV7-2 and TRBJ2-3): GAGVSQSPSNKVTEKGKDVELRCDPISGHTALYWYRQSLGQGLEFLIYFQGNSAPDKSGLPSDRFSAERTGGSVSTLTIQRTQQEDSAVYLCASRREISTDTQYFGPGTRLTVL.